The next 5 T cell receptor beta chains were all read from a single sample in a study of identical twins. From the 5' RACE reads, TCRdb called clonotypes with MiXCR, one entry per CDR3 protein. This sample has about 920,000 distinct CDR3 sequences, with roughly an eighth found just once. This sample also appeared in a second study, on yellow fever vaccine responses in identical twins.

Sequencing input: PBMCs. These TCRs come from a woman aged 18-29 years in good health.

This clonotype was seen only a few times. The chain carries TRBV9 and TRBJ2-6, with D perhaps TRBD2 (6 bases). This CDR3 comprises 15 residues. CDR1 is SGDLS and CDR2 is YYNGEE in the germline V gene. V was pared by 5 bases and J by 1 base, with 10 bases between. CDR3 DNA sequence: TGTGCCAGCAGTCCAGGGAGGTCTGGGGCCAACGTCCTGACTTTC. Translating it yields CASSPGRSGANVLTF.

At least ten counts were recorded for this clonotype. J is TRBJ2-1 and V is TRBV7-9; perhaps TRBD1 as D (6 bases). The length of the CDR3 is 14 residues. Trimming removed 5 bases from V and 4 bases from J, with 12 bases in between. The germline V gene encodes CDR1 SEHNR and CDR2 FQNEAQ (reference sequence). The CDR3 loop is CASSVRDKYNEQFF. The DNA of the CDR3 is TGTGCCAGCAGCGTCCGGGACAAGTACAATGAGCAGTTCTTC.

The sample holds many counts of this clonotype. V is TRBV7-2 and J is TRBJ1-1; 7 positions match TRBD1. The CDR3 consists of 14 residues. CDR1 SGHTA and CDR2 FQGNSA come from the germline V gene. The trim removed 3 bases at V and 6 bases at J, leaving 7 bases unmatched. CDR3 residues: CASSFDRVPPEAFF. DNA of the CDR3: TGTGCCAGCAGCTTCGACAGGGTACCTCCTGAAGCTTTCTTT. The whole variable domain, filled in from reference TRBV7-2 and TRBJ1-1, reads GAGVSQSPSNKVTEKGKDVELRCDPISGHTALYWYRQSLGQGLEFLIYFQGNSAPDKSGLPSDRFSAERTGGSVSTLTIQRTQQEDSAVYLCASSFDRVPPEAFFGQGTRLTVV.

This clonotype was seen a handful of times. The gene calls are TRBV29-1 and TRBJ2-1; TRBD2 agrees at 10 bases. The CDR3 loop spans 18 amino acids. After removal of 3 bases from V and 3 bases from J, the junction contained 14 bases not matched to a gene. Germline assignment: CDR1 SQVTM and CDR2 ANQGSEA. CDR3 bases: TGCAGCGTTGAGGTAGAAGCGGGAGGGCTGGCAATCTACAATGAGCAGTTCTTC. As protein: CSVEVEAGGLAIYNEQFF.

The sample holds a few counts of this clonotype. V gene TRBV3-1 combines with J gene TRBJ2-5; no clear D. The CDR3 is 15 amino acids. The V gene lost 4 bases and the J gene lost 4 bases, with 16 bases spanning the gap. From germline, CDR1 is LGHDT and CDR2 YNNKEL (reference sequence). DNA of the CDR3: TGTGCCAGCAGCCCTACGCATGTTTGGGGAGAGACCCAGTACTTC. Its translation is CASSPTHVWGETQYF.